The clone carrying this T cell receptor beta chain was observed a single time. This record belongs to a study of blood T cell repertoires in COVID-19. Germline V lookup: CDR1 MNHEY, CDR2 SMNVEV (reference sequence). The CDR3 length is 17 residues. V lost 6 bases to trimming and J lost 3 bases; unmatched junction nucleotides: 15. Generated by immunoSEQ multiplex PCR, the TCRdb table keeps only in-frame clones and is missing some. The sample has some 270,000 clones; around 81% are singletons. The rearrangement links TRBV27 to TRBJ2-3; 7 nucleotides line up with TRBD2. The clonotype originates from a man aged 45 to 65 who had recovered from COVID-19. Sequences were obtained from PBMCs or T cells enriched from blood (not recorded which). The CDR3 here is CASRDRLRGRGTDTQYF. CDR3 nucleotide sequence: TGTGCCAGCAGGGATCGGTTACGCGGGAGAGGAACAGATACGCAGTATTTT.